These 4 T cell receptor beta chains share one sample of origin, sequenced in a study of blood T cell repertoires in COVID-19. The data were produced by immunoSEQ multiplex PCR, yet TCRdb's version contains in-frame clones alone and is incomplete. The table records around 300,000 clones, roughly 85% of them present only once. The sequencing input was peripheral blood. The receptors stem from a woman in her 70s with acute or convalescent COVID-19.

The chain links TRBV30 to TRBJ2-7, with D perhaps matching TRBD2 (5 bases). Germline V CDR1 and CDR2: GTSNPN, SVGIG (reference sequence). The CDR3 is 13 residues long. The V end was cut by 2 bases, the J end by 3 bases, with 11 bases between. The CDR3 here is CAWSRGLIYEQYF. The CDR3 DNA sequence: TGTGCCTGGAGTCGGGGTCTAATCTACGAGCAGTACTTC.

The chain couples TRBV5-1 to TRBJ1-4; TRBD1 might be the D (5 bases). From germline, CDR1 is SGHRS and CDR2 YFSETQ. V gave up 4 bases and J gave up 6 bases, with 13 bases separating them. This CDR3 region has 14 residues. This CDR3 reads CASSAQGRDEKLFF. The DNA for the CDR3 is TGCGCCAGCAGCGCCCAGGGTAGGGATGAAAAACTGTTTTTT.

This clone was observed a few times. V and J are TRBV27 and TRBJ1-5; perhaps TRBD1 as D (5 bases). This CDR3 contains 14 residues. Trimming stripped 3 bases from V and 6 bases from J, with 12 bases between. The germline V gene encodes CDR1 MNHEY and CDR2 SMNVEV (reference sequence). The CDR3 is CASSFIGVGQPQHF. For the CDR3, the DNA is TGTGCCAGCAGTTTCATAGGGGTCGGTCAGCCCCAGCATTTT.

This rearrangement joins TRBV3-1 (or the pseudogene TRBV3-2) to TRBJ1-2; no firm D call. Germline CDR1 is LGHDT and CDR2 is YNNKEL (reference sequence). The CDR3 is 14 amino acids. Deletions cut 0 bases from V and 0 bases from J, with 5 bases between. The DNA of the CDR3 is TGTGCCAGCAGCCAAGACTCTCCTAACTATGGCTACACCTTC. Translated: CASSQDSPNYGYTF.